This is a list of T cell receptor beta chains from one sample in a study of cytomegalovirus exposure and HLA in healthy donors. Assay used: immunoSEQ multiplex PCR; TCRdb lists only in-frame clones, some missing. The sample shows about 200,000 clones, about nine tenths of them seen only once. The sequenced sample consisted of PBMCs. Receptor source: a woman in her late teens or twenties in good health and CMV-seropositive. The CDR3 runs from the conserved cysteine through the conserved F or W. The order of the fields is clone size, V gene, CDR3 protein. Some rows have no size entry. The others give once, few or many, or a class for an expanded clone.

size: .
V: TRBV4-1
CDR3: CASSQVLGQGADTIYF

size: .
V: TRBV19
CDR3: CASTRRSGNEQFF

size: .
V: TRBV5-6
CDR3: CASSGYWGQGIYYEQYF

size: .
V: TRBV27
CDR3: CASSFSRVGETQYF

size: .
V: TRBV29-1
CDR3: CSAARSSGANVLTF

size: .
V: TRBV6-6
CDR3: CASSYSRDRLNEQFF

size: .
V: TRBV27
CDR3: CASSFPAAGGRYNEQFF

size: .
V: TRBV11-2
CDR3: CASSSTSPSYEQYF

size: .
V: TRBV9
CDR3: CASSASGGSREGELFF

size: few
V: TRBV2
CDR3: CASSDRVGNQPQHF

size: .
V: TRBV7-8
CDR3: CASSLERLGGAYGYTF

size: .
V: TRBV28
CDR3: CASSLPGTGGYEQYF

size: .
V: TRBV4-1
CDR3: CASSQELAGFEEQYF

size: .
V: TRBV4-1
CDR3: CASSQEEGGNQPQHF

size: once
V: TRBV28
CDR3: CASSLNFGVLSYNEQFF

size: .
V: TRBV4-1
CDR3: CASSPQPDSRNQPQHF

size: .
V: TRBV6-6
CDR3: CASSSGVGGQPQHF

size: .
V: TRBV2
CDR3: CASSVDRVPMGTEAFF

size: once
V: TRBV30
CDR3: CAWSVINPYEQYF

size: once
V: TRBV7-7
CDR3: CASSLGVNQPQHF

size: .
V: TRBV7-3
CDR3: CASSLEQPVNYGYTF

size: .
V: TRBV4-1
CDR3: CASSQAASGYNEQFF

size: .
V: TRBV7-6
CDR3: CASSAEVMGNNEQFF

size: .
V: TRBV28
CDR3: CASSSGQSTNYGYTF

size: .
V: TRBV6-1
CDR3: CASSAVDSTQYF

size: .
V: TRBV4-1
CDR3: CASSLENAADTQYF

size: .
V: TRBV28
CDR3: CASSFSVINIQYF

size: .
V: TRBV9
CDR3: CASSVGATSSYEQYF

size: .
V: TRBV6-5
CDR3: CASSYSTGRGGTQYF

size: .
V: TRBV2
CDR3: CATADRRNNQPQHF

size: .
V: TRBV9
CDR3: CASSVRDRGQPHLQLIEKLFF

size: .
V: TRBV5-1
CDR3: CASSLLGLGNEQFF

size: once
V: TRBV12-5
CDR3: CASGWGQASSGANVLTF

size: .
V: TRBV5-4
CDR3: CASSLEAGGNTIYF

size: .
V: TRBV6-1
CDR3: CASRSQGGNQPQHF

size: .
V: TRBV30
CDR3: CAWSYGGGLYEQYF

size: .
V: TRBV5-6
CDR3: CASSRGKYNEQFF

size: .
V: TRBV6-5
CDR3: CASSYSGASNQPQHF